Detailed here is one TCR beta chain. No cognate antigen has been identified for it. Base quality data are lacking; no much larger clone is found one base away. Library preparation used the immunoSEQ multiplex PCR assay. Per the source publication's procedure: Preprocessing removed nonproductive sequences and CDR3s not starting with C, not ending with F or W, or shorter than 7 amino acids. The MANAFEST web app was used to call antigen-specific clonotypes on the basis of expansion compared with the reference and with other culture wells. A clone counted as positive if significantly expanded in 2 of 3 replicate wells versus the reference culture at FDR below 0.05. To be called positive, a clone also had to show significant expansion compared with every other tandem well and an odds ratio greater than 5. CDR3 homology was quantified as pairwise Levenshtein distance, calculated with the stringdist R package after three terminal residues were trimmed from each end. TCRdb provides this immuneACCESS table in a form limited to in-frame rearrangements. Some clones are lacking; in checked studies, under half of them reflect an unresolved V gene, and why the rest are absent is not known. V and J calls plus clone size are reproduced from that table; the DNA served to infer D and trimming. This sample holds approximately 22,000 clones; 55% to 80% were observed only once. Around 17% of the sample goes to the ten largest clones.

CD4+ T cells from unexposed donors were collected before the COVID-19 pandemic (2011-2018). After approximately 11 days of culture, CD4+ T cells were isolated with the EasySep CD4+ T cell isolation kit. As cell numbers permitted, CD4+ T cells from unexposed donors were tested for reactivity to SARS-CoV-2 S and N and to four common cold coronavirus spike pools. Each well held 2 million or so PBMCs cultured in IMDM containing approximately 4.7% human AB serum and around 10 IU/ml IL-2. Half of the culture medium was replaced with fresh IL-2-containing medium on days 3 and 7. In general, every peptide culture condition was set up in three replicate wells. Leukapheresis product for the unexposed donors was purchased commercially. Ficoll-Paque PLUS gradient centrifugation was used to isolate PBMCs from leukapheresis product or whole blood. PBMCs were either cryopreserved at -140°C or used fresh in the expansion assay. The QIAamp Micro DNA Kit was used to extract genomic DNA from the CD4+ T cells.

This entry comes from a study of CD4 T cells in relation to SARS-CoV-2 and coronaviruses (dated by TCRdb to the early 2020s). For the wider study: In the ViraFEST assay, PBMCs were grown with antigen for around ten days, and TCR beta CDR3s were then sequenced to identify antigen-specific clonal expansions. An HIV-1 Nef peptide pool or a culture without peptide was used as the negative reference condition. HLA restriction was mapped for shared crossreactive spike epitopes using patient-derived lymphoblastoid cell lines. At the level of individual TCR clonotypes, the study evaluated whether memory CD4+ T cells crossreact between the spike proteins of SARS-CoV-2 and those of common cold coronaviruses. Samples from three pre-COVID donors and the naive versus memory experiments were sequenced with the Adaptive Biotechnologies TCR-sequencing kit; other data were Illumina-based. A different, Illumina-based TCR-beta assay was used to sequence expansion assays from other donors in the study.

What the work shows at the level of the full study, not this receptor alone: Compared with monoreactive clones, crossreactive clones had significantly weaker SARS-CoV-2-driven expansion, a result consistent with antigenic imprinting. Crossreactivity analysis was centred on spike protein, so crossreactivity against other viral proteins was not assessed. The study was constrained by small numbers of patients and of tested TCRs. Pre-pandemic and post-infection samples were not both contributed by any donor, so tracing of the source of pre-existing responses was limited. Around three fifths of donors had memory CD4+ clonotypes that crossrecognized SARS-CoV-2 and at least one common cold coronavirus spike.

From cysteine to phenylalanine, the CDR3 is 17 amino acids long. CDR3 DNA is the only sequence kept; it has 51 bases, read in frame from the first base. The junction shows trimming of 0 bases on V and 2 bases on J, plus 14 bases between the germline ends. According to the germline V gene (reference sequence), CDR1 reads LGHDT and CDR2 reads YNNKEL. Here the chain combines TRBV3-1 (or the pseudogene TRBV3-2) and TRBJ1-5; the D gene lacks a confident call. This receptor was taken from a human donor in good health. Sequenced: CD4+ T cells from PBMCs, cultured in vitro. CDR3 reads: CASSQDRILTGNQPQHF. Here is the DNA: TGTGCCAGCAGCCAAGATAGGATACTTACAGGCAATCAGCCCCAGCATTTT.